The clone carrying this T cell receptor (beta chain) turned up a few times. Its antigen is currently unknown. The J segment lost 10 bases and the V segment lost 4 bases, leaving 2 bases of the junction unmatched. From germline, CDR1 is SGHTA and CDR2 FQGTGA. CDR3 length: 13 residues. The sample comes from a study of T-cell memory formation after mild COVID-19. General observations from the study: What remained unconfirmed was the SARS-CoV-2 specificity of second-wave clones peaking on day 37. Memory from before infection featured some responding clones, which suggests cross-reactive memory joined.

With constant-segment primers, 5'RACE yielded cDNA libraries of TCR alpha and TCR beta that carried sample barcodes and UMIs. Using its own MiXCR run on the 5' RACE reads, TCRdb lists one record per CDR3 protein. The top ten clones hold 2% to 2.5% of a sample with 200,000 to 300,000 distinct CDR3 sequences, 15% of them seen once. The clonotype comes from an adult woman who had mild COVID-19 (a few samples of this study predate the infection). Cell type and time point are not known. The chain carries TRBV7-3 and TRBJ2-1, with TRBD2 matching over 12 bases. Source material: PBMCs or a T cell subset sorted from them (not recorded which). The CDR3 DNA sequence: TGTGCCAGCAGCTCGGGACTAGCGGGCGAGCAGTTCTTC. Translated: CASSSGLAGEQFF.